A selection of T cell receptor beta chains follows, all from one sample in a study of B cell selection in AIRE deficiency. Generated by immunoSEQ multiplex PCR, the TCRdb table keeps only in-frame clones and is missing some. The data contain 20,000 to 25,000 clones, approximately 94% of them seen just once; the ten biggest clones take up around 2%. Material: Tregs sorted from PBMCs. The receptors derive from a human donor with AIRE deficiency. The CDR3 runs from the conserved cysteine through the conserved F or W.

15 TRBJ1-2 TRBV10-3 CAISESGSWAYGYTF
18 TRBJ2-7 TRBV7-8 CASSFLVSPGRRSYEQYF
15 TRBJ1-4 TRBV5-3 CARSARVPGKEKLFF
18 TRBJ2-5 TRBV7-9 CASSPLHFTLNFLETQYF
11 TRBJ1-2 TRBV2 CASLSRGGYTF
13 TRBJ1-1 TRBV25-1 CASRRTANTEAFF
15 TRBJ2-4 TRBV19 CASRSGGLVKNIQYF
14 TRBJ2-1 TRBV2 CASSERRVYNEQFF
15 TRBJ1-2 TRBV5-1 CASSVGRYTNYGYTF
13 TRBJ1-2 TRBV19 CASSIPRENGYTF
15 TRBJ1-2 TRBV4-2 CASSQEQGEGYGYTF
16 TRBJ2-7 TRBV18 CASSRLMQGTSYEQYF
12 TRBJ1-1 TRBV5-4 CASSFGNVGAFF
16 TRBJ2-1 TRBV5-1 CASSLFSGGVYNEQFF
21 TRBJ2-1 TRBV15 CATSRVAGLAGGIARYNEQFF
15 TRBJ1-5 TRBV19 CASSSHWDKRQPQHF
14 TRBJ1-4 TRBV5-6 CASTLQGVGEKLFF
17 TRBJ2-1 TRBV5-6 CASSFRLGGGSYNEQFF
13 TRBJ1-2 TRBV14 CASSRPFQAGYTF
14 TRBJ2-7 TRBV25-1 CASSQNTRSYEQYF
14 TRBJ2-1 TRBV7-9 CASSLEAASNEQFF
15 TRBJ1-2 TRBV6-5 CASSPGLRGSYGYTF
15 TRBJ1-5 TRBV2 CASSVESSLGQPQHF
14 TRBJ1-4 TRBV27 CASRVQGKEEKLFF
13 TRBJ1-1 TRBV6-5 CASKGQLNTEAFF
14 TRBJ2-3 TRBV5-4 CASSLRGSVDTQYF
14 TRBJ1-1 TRBV9 CASSVGGANTEAFF
15 TRBJ2-7 TRBV9 CASSVDSGNSYEQYF
16 TRBJ2-2 TRBV5-1 CASSFKAGVSTGELFF
15 TRBJ2-7 TRBV27 CASSGYGGSSYEQYF
17 TRBJ2-7 TRBV27 CASSMNSRTGRTYEQYF
15 TRBJ2-3 TRBV19 CASSTSGTATDTQYF
14 TRBJ2-1 TRBV5-1 CASSLFGTYNEQFF